The sequence of this TCR beta chain was determined in a study of shared clonotypes between healthy human individuals. Study results and limitations: Naive subsets generally had larger estimated richness than memory subsets. The study drew on few donors, limiting represented genetic and exposure-history diversity.

The donors, all of them Caucasian adults, lived in Nashville, Tennessee. The table came from immunoSEQ multiplex PCR; TCRdb's copy has only in-frame clones and leaves some out. The data show 2 million to 2.5 million clones, more than 85% seen once. CDR3 length: 15 residues. A remark on this clone: Its antigen is unknown.

Sequenced input: naive CD4+ T cells from PBMCs. As for subset: CD45RA+ positively selected. The V gene is TRBV21-1, the J gene TRBJ2-3; the DNA was not compared with TRBD2, the D call given in the table. TRBV21-1 is a documented pseudogene. The receptor was derived from a young man in good health. Some clones in this sample may be carry-over from other donors' samples. The CDR3 DNA follows: TGTGCCAGCAGCAAGGAGCTATCCGGTGCAGATACGCAGTATTTT. This sequence encodes CASSKELSGADTQYF.